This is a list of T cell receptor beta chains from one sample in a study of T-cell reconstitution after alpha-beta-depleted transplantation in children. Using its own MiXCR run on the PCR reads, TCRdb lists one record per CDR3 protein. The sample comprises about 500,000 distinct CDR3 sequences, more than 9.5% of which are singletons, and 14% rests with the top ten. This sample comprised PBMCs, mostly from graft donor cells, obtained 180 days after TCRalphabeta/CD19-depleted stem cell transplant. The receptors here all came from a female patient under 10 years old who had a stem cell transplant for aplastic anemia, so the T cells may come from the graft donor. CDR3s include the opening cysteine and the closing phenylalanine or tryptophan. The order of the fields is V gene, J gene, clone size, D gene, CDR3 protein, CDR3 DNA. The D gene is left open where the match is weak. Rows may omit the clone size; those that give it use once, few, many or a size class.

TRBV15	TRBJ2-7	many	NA	CATMPAGSYEQYF	TGTGCCACCATGCCGGCAGGTTCCTACGAGCAGTACTTC
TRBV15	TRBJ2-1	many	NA	CATTPNSRGEQFF	TGTGCCACCACCCCCAATTCTCGGGGTGAGCAGTTCTTC
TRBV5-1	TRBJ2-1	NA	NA	CASSLGTAGYNEQFF	TGCGCCAGCAGCTTAGGGACAGCGGGGTACAATGAGCAGTTCTTC
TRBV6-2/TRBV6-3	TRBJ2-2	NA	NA	CASSYSITGELFF	TGTGCCAGCAGTTACTCGATTACCGGGGAGCTGTTTTTT
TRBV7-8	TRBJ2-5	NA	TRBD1	CATLTYATGPGETQYF	TGTGCCACCTTGACCTATGCGACAGGGCCGGGGGAGACCCAGTACTTC
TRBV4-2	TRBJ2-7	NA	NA	CASSQEADRFPSAYEQYF	TGTGCCAGCAGCCAAGAAGCCGACCGGTTCCCCTCCGCCTACGAGCAGTACTTC
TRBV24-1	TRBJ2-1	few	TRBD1	CATSDSGTANEQFF	TGTGCCACCAGTGATTCCGGGACAGCCAATGAGCAGTTCTTC
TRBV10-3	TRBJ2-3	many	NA	CAISERVSDTQYF	TGTGCCATCAGTGAGAGGGTTTCCGATACGCAGTATTTT
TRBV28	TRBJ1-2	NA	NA	CASSSRRGYGYTF	TGTGCCAGCAGTTCCCGGAGGGGCTATGGCTACACCTTC
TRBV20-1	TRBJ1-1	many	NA	CSPGRGWTEAFF	TGCAGTCCCGGACGGGGGTGGACTGAAGCTTTCTTT
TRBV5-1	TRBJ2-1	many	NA	CASSLGRYEQFF	TGCGCCAGCAGCTTGGGACGGTATGAGCAGTTCTTC
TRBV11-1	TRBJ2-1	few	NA	CASSPSHRHRGASSYNEQFF	TGTGCCAGCAGCCCTAGCCATCGACACCGAGGCGCAAGCTCCTACAATGAGCAGTTCTTC
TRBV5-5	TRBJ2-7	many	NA	CASSATGTIVLEQYF	TGTGCCAGCAGCGCAACCGGGACCATAGTACTTGAGCAGTACTTC
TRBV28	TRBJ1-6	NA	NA	CASSLWATHSPLHF	TGTGCCAGCAGTTTATGGGCCACCCACTCACCCCTCCACTTC
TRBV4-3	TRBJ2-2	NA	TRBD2	CASSQDFMPGGVNTGELFF	TGCGCCAGCAGCCAAGATTTTATGCCTGGGGGGGTGAACACCGGGGAGCTGTTTTTT
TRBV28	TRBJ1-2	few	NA	CASTTDWWGYTF	TGTGCCAGCACCACGGACTGGTGGGGCTACACCTTC
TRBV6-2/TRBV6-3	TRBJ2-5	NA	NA	CASSPRWYRPGLNQETQYF	TGTGCCAGCAGTCCAAGGTGGTACCGACCGGGACTGAACCAAGAGACCCAGTACTTC
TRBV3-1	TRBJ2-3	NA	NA	CASSRRTGKSTDTQYF	TGTGCCAGCAGCCGCAGGACGGGAAAGAGCACAGATACGCAGTATTTT
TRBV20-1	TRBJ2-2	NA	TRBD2	CSARAGTSWGTGELFF	TGCAGTGCTAGAGCCGGGACTAGCTGGGGCACCGGGGAGCTGTTTTTT
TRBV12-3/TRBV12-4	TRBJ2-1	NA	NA	CAIGTMVGSRGQFF	TGTGCCATCGGCACAATGGTGGGGTCTCGGGGGCAGTTCTTC
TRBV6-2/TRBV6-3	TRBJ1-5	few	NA	CASSFTGRDNQPQHF	TGTGCCAGCAGTTTCACAGGGAGGGACAATCAGCCCCAGCATTTT
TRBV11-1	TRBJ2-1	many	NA	CASSLVGSGTGTYNEQFF	TGTGCCAGCAGCTTAGTTGGTTCCGGGACTGGAACATACAATGAGCAGTTCTTC
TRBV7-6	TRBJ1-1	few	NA	CASSLLDGEAFF	TGTGCCAGCAGCCTTCTGGACGGGGAGGCTTTCTTT
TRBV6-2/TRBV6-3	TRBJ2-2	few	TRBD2	CASSSRLAGGVNTGELFF	TGTGCCAGCAGTTCCCGACTAGCGGGAGGCGTGAACACCGGGGAGCTGTTTTTT
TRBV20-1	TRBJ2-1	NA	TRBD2	CSAMTSGRELGSYNEQFF	TGCAGTGCAATGACTAGCGGGAGGGAACTTGGCTCCTACAATGAGCAGTTCTTC
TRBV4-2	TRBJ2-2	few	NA	CASSQEIRHRENTGELFF	TGTGCCAGCAGCCAAGAAATCCGTCACAGGGAGAACACCGGGGAGCTGTTTTTT
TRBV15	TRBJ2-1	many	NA	CATSRAGRLEQFF	TGTGCCACCAGCAGAGCCGGCAGGTTGGAGCAGTTCTTC
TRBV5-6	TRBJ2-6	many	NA	CASSFTGPGANVLTF	TGTGCCAGCAGCTTTACAGGGCCTGGGGCCAACGTCCTGACTTTC
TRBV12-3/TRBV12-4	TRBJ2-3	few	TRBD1	CASIQDRGRLDTQYF	TGTGCCAGCATCCAGGACAGGGGGCGCCTGGATACGCAGTATTTT
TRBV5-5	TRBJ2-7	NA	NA	CASSIELYRDGEQYF	TGTGCCAGCAGCATCGAATTATACAGGGATGGCGAGCAGTACTTC
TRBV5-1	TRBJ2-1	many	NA	CASSLVRGDQFF	TGCGCCAGCAGCTTGGTGAGGGGTGATCAATTCTTC
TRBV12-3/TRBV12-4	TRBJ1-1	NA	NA	CASWGAGTPPTEAFF	TGTGCCAGTTGGGGGGCAGGGACCCCTCCCACTGAAGCTTTCTTT
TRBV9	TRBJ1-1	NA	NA	CASRPPSNTEAFF	TGTGCCAGCAGGCCCCCCAGTAACACTGAAGCTTTCTTT
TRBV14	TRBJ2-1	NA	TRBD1	CASSHRGLEQFF	TGTGCCAGCAGCCACAGGGGGCTTGAGCAGTTCTTC
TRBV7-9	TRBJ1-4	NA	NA	CASSQAAPRREKLFF	TGTGCCAGCAGCCAGGCGGCCCCCAGGAGAGAAAAACTGTTTTTT
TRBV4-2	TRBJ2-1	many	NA	CASSLESSYNEQFF	TGTGCCAGCAGTTTGGAGAGCTCCTACAATGAGCAGTTCTTC
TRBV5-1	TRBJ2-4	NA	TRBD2	CASSLSGRDYLAKNIQYF	TGCGCCAGCAGCTTGTCAGGGAGGGACTACTTAGCCAAAAACATTCAGTACTTC
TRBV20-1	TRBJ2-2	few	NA	CSARVQQRNTGELFF	TGCAGTGCTAGAGTTCAGCAGAGAAACACCGGGGAGCTGTTTTTT
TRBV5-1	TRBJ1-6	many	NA	CASSLDRSGTNSPLHF	TGCGCCAGCAGCTTGGACAGATCCGGGACTAATTCACCCCTCCACTTT
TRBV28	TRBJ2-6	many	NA	CASRTNPGRSSGANVLTF	TGTGCCAGCAGAACTAACCCGGGACGAAGCTCTGGGGCCAACGTCCTGACTTTC
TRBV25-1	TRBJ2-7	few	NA	CASSRGAAYEQYF	TGTGCCAGCAGTCGAGGGGCAGCCTACGAGCAGTACTTC
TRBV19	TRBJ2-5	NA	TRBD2	CASRPGLAGRQETQYF	TGTGCCAGTAGACCGGGACTAGCGGGACGCCAAGAGACCCAGTACTTC
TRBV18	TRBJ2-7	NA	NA	CASSPTAGGGSYEQYFGTYEQYF	NA
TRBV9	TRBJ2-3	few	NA	CASSVALRDSTDTQYF	TGTGCCAGCAGCGTAGCATTGCGGGATAGCACAGATACGCAGTATTTT
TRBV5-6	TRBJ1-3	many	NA	CASSAWIYGNTIYF	TGTGCCAGCAGCGCATGGATTTACGGAAACACCATATATTTT
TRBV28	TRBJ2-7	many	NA	CASSTGIVRVEQYF	TGTGCCAGCAGTACGGGGATTGTACGGGTCGAGCAGTACTTC
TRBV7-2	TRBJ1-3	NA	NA	CASSSGAPGNTIYF	TGTGCCAGCAGCTCAGGGGCTCCTGGAAACACCATATATTTT
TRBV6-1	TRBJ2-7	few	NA	CASSRDPRETPGNEQYF	TGTGCCAGCAGTAGGGACCCCCGGGAGACCCCAGGTAACGAGCAGTACTTC
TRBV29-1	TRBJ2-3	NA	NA	CSVQGGEGRTDTQYF	TGCAGCGTCCAGGGGGGGGAGGGCCGGACAGATACGCAGTATTTT
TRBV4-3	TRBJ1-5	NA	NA	CASSHRAAGNQPQHF	TGCGCCAGCAGCCACCGGGCCGCGGGCAATCAGCCCCAGCATTTT
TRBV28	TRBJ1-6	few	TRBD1	CASTGQGYSPLHF	TGTGCCAGTACGGGACAGGGTTATTCACCCCTCCACTTT
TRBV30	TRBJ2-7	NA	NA	CALESRTVYEQYF	TGTGCCTTGGAATCGCGGACAGTCTACGAGCAGTACTTC
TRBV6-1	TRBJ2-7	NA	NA	CASSQDPSIYSYEQYF	TGTGCCAGCAGCCAAGACCCTAGCATATACTCCTACGAGCAGTACTTC
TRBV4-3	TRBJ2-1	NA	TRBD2	CASSQGGGKMDNEQFF	TGCGCCAGCAGCCAAGGGGGGGGGAAGATGGACAATGAGCAGTTCTTC
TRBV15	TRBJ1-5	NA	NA	CATSINPGSTDNQPQHF	TGTGCCACCAGCATAAACCCGGGCTCAACGGATAATCAGCCCCAGCATTTT
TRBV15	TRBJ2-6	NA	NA	CATSTPHRVAGANVLTF	TGTGCCACCAGCACACCTCATAGGGTTGCTGGGGCCAACGTCCTGACTTTC
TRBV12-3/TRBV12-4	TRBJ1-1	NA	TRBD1	CASSNRDRGSETEAFF	TGTGCCAGCAGTAACCGGGACAGGGGGTCGGAGACTGAAGCTTTCTTT